Described below is a single T cell receptor (beta chain) sequence and its context. The antigen is undetermined. Additional DNA sequences in this sample encode the identical CDR3. The sample is drawn from a study of beta chain features in type 1 diabetes. Study in general: What patients shared with healthy donors was a similar profile of age, gender and cell yields. Whole-study results and caveats: Type 1 diabetes patients showed a moderate but significant shortening of TCRB CDR3s in all four CD4+ subsets. Insertions at VDJ junctions were less frequent in type 1 diabetes patients. These patients also deleted more nucleotides at the same junctions. cDNA-based reads could over-represent cells with high TCR expression.

The germline V gene encodes CDR1 ENHRY and CDR2 SYGVKD. V trimming: 5 bases; J trimming: 5 bases; junction bases outside the gene matches: 8. The CDR3 consists of 15 residues. As every portion of the isolated RNA was reverse transcribed, the sequencing read expressed TCRB transcripts. Assay: immunoSEQ multiplex PCR; the TCRdb copy retains only in-frame clones and omits some. The table has around 130,000 clones, about a sixth seen once; the top ten hold over 2%. What was sequenced was central memory CD4+ T cells from blood. The sequence was obtained from a man aged 30 to 39 with type 1 diabetes. V gene TRBV10-3 combines with J gene TRBJ2-5, with 10 bases aligning to TRBD2. This CDR3 reads CAISSGTSGVETQYF. CDR3 nucleotide sequence: TGTGCCATCAGTTCCGGAACTAGCGGGGTCGAGACCCAGTACTTC.